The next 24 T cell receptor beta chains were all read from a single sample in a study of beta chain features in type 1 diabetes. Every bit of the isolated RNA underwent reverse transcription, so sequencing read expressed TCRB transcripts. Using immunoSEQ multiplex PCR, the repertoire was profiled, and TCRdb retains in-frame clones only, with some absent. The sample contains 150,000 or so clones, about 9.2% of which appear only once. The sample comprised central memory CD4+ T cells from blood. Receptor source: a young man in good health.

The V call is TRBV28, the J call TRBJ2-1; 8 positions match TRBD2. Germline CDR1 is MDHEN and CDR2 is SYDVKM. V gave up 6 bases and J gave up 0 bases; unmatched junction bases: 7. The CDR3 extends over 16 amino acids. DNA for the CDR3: TGTGCCAGCAGCCCATTTAGCGGGGACTCCTACAATGAGCAGTTCTTC. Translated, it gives CASSPFSGDSYNEQFF.

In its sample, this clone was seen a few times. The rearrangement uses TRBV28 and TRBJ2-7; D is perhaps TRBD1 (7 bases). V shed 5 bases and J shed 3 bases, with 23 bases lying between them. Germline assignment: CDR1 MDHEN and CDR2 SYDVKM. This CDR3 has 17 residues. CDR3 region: CASSRGTVGFSGYEQYF. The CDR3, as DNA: TGTGCCAGCAGTCGGGGGACAGTCGGGTTCTCGGGCTACGAGCAGTACTTC.

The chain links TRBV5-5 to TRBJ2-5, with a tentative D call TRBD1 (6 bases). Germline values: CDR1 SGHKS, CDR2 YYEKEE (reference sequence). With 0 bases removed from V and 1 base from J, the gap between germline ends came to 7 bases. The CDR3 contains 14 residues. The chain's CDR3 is CASSLAQGQETQYF. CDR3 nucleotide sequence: TGTGCCAGCAGCTTGGCACAGGGCCAAGAGACCCAGTACTTC.

The CDR3 loop is CASSLDSGGQPQHF. In DNA, the CDR3 is TGCGCCAGCAGCCTGGACAGTGGGGGTCAGCCCCAGCATTTT. J is TRBJ1-5 and V is TRBV4-3; tentative D call: TRBD1 (6 bases). The V gene's germline CDR1 is LGHNA and CDR2 YSLEER. V lost 4 bases to trimming and J lost 6 bases, with 13 bases between them. The CDR3 extends over 14 amino acids.

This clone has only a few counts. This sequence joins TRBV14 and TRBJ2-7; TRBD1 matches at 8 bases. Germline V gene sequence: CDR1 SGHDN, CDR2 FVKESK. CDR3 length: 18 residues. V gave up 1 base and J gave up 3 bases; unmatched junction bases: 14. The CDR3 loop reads CASSQGSGVRQGYYEQYF. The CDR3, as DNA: TGTGCCAGCAGCCAAGGATCGGGCGTTAGACAGGGGTACTACGAGCAGTACTTC. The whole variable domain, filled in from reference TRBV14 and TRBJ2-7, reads EAGVTQFPSHSVIEKGQTVTLRCDPISGHDNLYWYRRVMGKEIKFLLHFVKESKQDESGMPNNRFLAERTGGTYSTLKVQPAELEDSGVYFCASSQGSGVRQGYYEQYFGPGTRLTVT.

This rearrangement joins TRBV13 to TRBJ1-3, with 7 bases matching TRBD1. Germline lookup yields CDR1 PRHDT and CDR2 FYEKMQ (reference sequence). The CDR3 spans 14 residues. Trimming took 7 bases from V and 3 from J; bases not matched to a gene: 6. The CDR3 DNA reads TGTGCCAGCATGACCCGGGACAGTGGAAACACCATATATTTT. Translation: CASMTRDSGNTIYF.

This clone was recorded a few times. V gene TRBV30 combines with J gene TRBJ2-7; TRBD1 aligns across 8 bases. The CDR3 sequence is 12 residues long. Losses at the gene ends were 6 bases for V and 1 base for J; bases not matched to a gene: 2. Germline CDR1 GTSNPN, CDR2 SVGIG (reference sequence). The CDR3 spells CACTGGSYEQYF. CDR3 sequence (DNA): TGTGCCTGCACAGGGGGGTCCTACGAGCAGTACTTC.

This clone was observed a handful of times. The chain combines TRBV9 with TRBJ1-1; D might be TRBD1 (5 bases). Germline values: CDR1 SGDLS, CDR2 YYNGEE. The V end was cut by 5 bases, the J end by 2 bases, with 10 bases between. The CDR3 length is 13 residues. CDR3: CASRKGPNTEAFF. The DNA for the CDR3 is TGTGCCAGCAGAAAGGGGCCTAACACTGAAGCTTTCTTT.

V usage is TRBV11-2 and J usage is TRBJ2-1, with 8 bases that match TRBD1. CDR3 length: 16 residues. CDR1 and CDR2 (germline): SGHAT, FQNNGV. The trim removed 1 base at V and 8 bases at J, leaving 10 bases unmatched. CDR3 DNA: TGTGCCAGCAGCTTAGTTGGCGGGACAGGTTCTTATGAGCAGTTCTTC. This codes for CASSLVGGTGSYEQFF.

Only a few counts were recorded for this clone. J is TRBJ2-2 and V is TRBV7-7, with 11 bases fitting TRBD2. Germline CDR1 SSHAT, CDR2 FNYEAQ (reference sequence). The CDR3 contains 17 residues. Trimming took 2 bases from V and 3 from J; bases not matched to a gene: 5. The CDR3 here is CASSLYSGGADTGELFF. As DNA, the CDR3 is TGTGCCAGCAGCTTATATAGCGGGGGGGCCGACACCGGGGAGCTGTTTTTT. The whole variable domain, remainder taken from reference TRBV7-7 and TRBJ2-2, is GAGVSQSPRYKVTKRGQDVTLRCDPISSHATLYWYQQALGQGPEFLTYFNYEAQPDKSGLPSDRFSAERPEGSISTLTIQRTEQRDSAMYRCASSLYSGGADTGELFFGEGSRLTVL.

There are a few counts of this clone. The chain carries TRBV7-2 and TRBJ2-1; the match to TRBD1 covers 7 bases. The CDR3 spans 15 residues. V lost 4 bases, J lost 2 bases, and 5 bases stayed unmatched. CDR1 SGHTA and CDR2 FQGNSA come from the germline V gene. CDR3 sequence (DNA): TGTGCCAGCAGCTCTCCGACAGGGACCTACAATGAGCAGTTCTTC. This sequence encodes CASSSPTGTYNEQFF.

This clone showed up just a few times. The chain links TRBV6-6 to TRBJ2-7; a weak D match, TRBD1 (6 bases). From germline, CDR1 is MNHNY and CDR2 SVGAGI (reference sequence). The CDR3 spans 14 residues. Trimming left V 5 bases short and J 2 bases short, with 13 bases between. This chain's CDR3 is CASSVRQATYEQYF. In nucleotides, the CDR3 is TGTGCCAGCAGTGTCCGACAGGCCACCTACGAGCAGTACTTC.

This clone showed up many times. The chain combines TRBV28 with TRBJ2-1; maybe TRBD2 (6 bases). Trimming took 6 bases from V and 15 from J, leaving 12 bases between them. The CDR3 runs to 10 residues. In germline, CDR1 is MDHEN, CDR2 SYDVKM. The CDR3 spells CASSRLETFF. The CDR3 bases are TGTGCCAGCAGCCGACTAGAGACGTTCTTC. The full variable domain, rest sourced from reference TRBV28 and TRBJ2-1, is DVKVTQSSRYLVKRTGEKVFLECVQDMDHENMFWYRQDPGLGLRLIYFSYDVKMKEKGDIPEGYSVSREKKERFSLILESASTNQTSMYLCASSRLETFFGPGTRLTVL.

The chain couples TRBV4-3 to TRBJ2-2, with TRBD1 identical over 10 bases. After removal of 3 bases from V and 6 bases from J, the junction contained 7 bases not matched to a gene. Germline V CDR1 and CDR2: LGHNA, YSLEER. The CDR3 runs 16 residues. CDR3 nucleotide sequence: TGCGCCAGCAGCCACCAGACAGGGGGCTATTCCGGGGAGCTGTTTTTT. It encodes CASSHQTGGYSGELFF.

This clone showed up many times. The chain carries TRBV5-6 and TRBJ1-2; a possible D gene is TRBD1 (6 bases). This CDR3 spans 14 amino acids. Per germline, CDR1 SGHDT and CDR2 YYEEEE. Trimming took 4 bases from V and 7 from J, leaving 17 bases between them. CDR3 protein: CASSTLPGAGGYTF. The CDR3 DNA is TGTGCCAGCAGCACACTGCCAGGGGCAGGTGGCTACACCTTC.

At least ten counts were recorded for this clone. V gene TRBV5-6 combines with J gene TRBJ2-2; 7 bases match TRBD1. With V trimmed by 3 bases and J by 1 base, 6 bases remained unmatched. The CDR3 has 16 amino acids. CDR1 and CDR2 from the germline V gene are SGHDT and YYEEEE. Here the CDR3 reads CASSSPGQRNTGELFF. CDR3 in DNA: TGTGCCAGCAGCTCGCCGGGACAGCGGAACACCGGGGAGCTGTTTTTT.

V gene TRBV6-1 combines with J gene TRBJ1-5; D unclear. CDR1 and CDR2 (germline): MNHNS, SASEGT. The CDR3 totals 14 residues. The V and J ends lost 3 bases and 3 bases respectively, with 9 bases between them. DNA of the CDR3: TGTGCCAGCAGTGAGTCCAGTAACAATCAGCCCCAGCATTTT. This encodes CASSESSNNQPQHF.

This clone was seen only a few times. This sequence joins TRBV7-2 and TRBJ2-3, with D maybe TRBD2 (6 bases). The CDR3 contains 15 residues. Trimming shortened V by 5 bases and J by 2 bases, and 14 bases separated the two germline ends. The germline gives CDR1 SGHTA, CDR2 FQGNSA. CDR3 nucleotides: TGTGCCAGCAGCCCCCGGGGGAGGTTCACAGATACGCAGTATTTT. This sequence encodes CASSPRGRFTDTQYF.

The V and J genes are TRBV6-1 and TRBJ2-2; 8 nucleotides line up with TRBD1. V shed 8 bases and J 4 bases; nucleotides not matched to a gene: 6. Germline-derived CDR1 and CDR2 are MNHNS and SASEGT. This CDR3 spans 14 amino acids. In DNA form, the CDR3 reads TGTGCCAGCCGGGGACAGGTTGGCACCGGGGAGCTGTTTTTT. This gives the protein CASRGQVGTGELFF.

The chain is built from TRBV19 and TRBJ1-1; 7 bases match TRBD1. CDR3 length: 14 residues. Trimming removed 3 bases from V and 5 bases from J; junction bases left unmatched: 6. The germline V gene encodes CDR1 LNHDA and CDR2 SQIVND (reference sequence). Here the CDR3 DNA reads TGTGCCAGTAGTATTAAACCGGGACAGACTGAAGCTTTCTTT. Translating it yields CASSIKPGQTEAFF.

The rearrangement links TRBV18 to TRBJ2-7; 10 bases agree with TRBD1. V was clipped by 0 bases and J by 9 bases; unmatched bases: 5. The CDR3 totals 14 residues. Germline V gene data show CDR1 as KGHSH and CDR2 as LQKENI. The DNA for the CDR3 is TGTGCCAGCTCACCACCGGGACAGGGGTCCGCGCAGTACTTC. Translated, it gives CASSPPGQGSAQYF. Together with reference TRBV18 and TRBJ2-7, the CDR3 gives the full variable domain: NAGVMQNPRHLVRRRGQEARLRCSPMKGHSHVYWYRQLPEEGLKFMVYLQKENIIDESGMPKERFSAEFPKEGPSILRIQQVVRGDSAAYFCASSPPGQGSAQYFGPGTRLTVT.

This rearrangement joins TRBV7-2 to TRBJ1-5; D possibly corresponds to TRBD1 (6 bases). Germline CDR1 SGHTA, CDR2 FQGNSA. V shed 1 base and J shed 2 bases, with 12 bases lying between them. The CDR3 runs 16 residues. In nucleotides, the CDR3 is TGTGCCAGCAGCTTAGTAGGGTCAGGGGGCAATCAGCCCCAGCATTTT. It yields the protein CASSLVGSGGNQPQHF.

This CDR3 reads CASSILASGPSSYNEQFF. DNA for the CDR3: TGTGCCAGTAGTATATTGGCTAGCGGGCCAAGCTCCTACAATGAGCAGTTCTTC. V is TRBV19 and J is TRBJ2-1, with 8 positions matching TRBD2. The V gene's germline CDR1 is LNHDA and CDR2 SQIVND (reference sequence). This CDR3 has 18 amino acids. Trimming removed 2 bases from V and 0 bases from J; junction bases left unmatched: 9.

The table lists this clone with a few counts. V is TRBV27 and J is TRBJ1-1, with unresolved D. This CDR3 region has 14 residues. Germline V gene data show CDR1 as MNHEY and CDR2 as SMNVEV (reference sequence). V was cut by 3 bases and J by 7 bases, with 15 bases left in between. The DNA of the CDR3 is TGTGCCAGCAGTTTTTCAGGCCTGCGGGATGAAGCTTTCTTT. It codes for CASSFSGLRDEAFF.